This T cell receptor (beta chain) stems from a study of CD8+ T cells in alopecia areata. The CDR3 spans 14 residues. Trimming shortened V by 7 bases and J by 0 bases, and 10 bases separated the two germline ends. CDR1 and CDR2 (germline): SGHVS, FNYEAQ. The sequencing template was cDNA reverse transcribed from extracted RNA. TCRdb's copy holds only in-frame clones and misses some; the assay was immunoSEQ multiplex PCR. The sample carries 200,000 or so clones, around three fifths recorded once. General study points: Scalp data also include sequences from resident alphabeta T cells of normal skin. The study found higher clonality in lesional than normal scalp, especially in alopecia totalis/universalis. TCR sharing was clearer in mice than between patients, perhaps partly owing to patient HLA diversity.

About this clone: What it recognizes is unknown.

The rearrangement uses TRBV7-6 and TRBJ2-1; unclear D gene. Specimen: CD8+ T cells sorted from blood. This TCR came from a human donor in good health. CDR3 sequence: CASTPEISYNEQFF. CDR3 bases: TGTGCCAGCACCCCGGAGATCTCCTACAATGAGCAGTTCTTC.